This TCR beta chain was observed in a study of T cells in tuberculosis (dated by TCRdb to between 2017 and 2018). About the investigation overall: In the study, CD1B tetramers and high-throughput TCR immunosequencing were combined to characterize T cells specific for the mycobacterial lipid antigen glucose monomycolate (GMM). Active tuberculosis patient PBMC were archived before or within 7 days of starting standard anti-tuberculosis treatment. With approximately ten people per group, a South African clinical cohort compared IGRA-negative adolescents, IGRA-positive adolescents with latent tuberculosis, and adults with active tuberculosis. Overall study outcomes, separate from this receptor: Compared with IGRA-negative controls, TCR-alpha repertoires from active tuberculosis had smaller mean NN-distances to GMM-specific TCRs, which suggests clonal expansion of these TCRs. Clinical samples were selected based on the availability of cryopreserved specimens, with adults included as active tuberculosis cases and adolescents included as controls. The smaller NN-distances in active tuberculosis patients were driven in part by shorter CDR3-alpha lengths, while the difference seen for TCR-beta was not statistically significant. A classifier using the diverse GMM-specific repertoire reached 85% to 90% accuracy (AUROC approximately 0.9), compared with roughly 70% accuracy using GEM motif frequencies.

A note on this clone: The antigen it binds to is not known. Base quality data are lacking; no much larger clone is found one base away.

The CDR3 covers 14 residues, taking in both the cysteine and the phenylalanine. CDR3 DNA only is kept here, 42 bases in frame from base 1. Taken from the germline V gene, the CDR1 and CDR2 loops are MNHNS and SASEGT. The germline V end is reduced by 6 bases and the J end by 5 bases; junction bases left unmatched: 8. Reading the label with the study, this specimen's time point is: new active TB diagnosis, blood taken before or within 7 days of starting treatment. The active tuberculosis patients were newly diagnosed, HIV-seronegative South African adults aged 18 years or older. Confirmation of active tuberculosis was based on positive sputum smear microscopy and/or a positive M. tuberculosis culture. Unsorted cryopreserved PBMC were immunosequenced, covering on average around 100,000 T cells per clinical donor. TCR libraries were generated with the immunoSEQ multiplex PCR assay, using TCR-beta and/or TCR-alpha/delta assays for each sample. The Illumina high-throughput platform was used to sequence the amplified TCR libraries. On the study's bioinformatics: Clustering and dimensionality reduction relied on pairwise TCRdist distances among GMM-specific receptors from T cells that were either sorted ex vivo or expanded in vitro. Each clinical repertoire was scored by mean NN-distance, the average TCRdist to the nearest 10% of tetramer-positive reference sequences. To compute GEM TCR motif frequency, the fraction of unique TCRs matching known GEM sequences by V/J usage and CDR3 length was calculated. Active tuberculosis was classified by linear discriminant analysis with leave-one-out cross-validation, implemented in scikit-learn. TCRdb limited this immuneACCESS table to in-frame rearrangements with V and J called. A share of clones is missing; checked studies link under half to unresolved V genes, and the rest is unexplained. V and J calls plus clone size are reproduced from that table; the DNA served to infer D and trimming. The sample table records around 40,000 clones; roughly 95% of these occur just once. Approximately 4.2% of the sample comes from the top ten.

The rearranged chain carries TRBV6-1 and TRBJ2-7, and TRBD1 aligns with 9 junction nucleotides. The clonotype originates from an adult with tuberculosis. This specimen was PBMCs, taken at tuberculosis diagnosis. The CDR3 region has the sequence CASRGTGNIDEQYF. The DNA reads as follows: TGTGCCAGCAGAGGGACAGGGAACATCGACGAGCAGTACTTC.